The 14 T cell receptor beta chains given below trace back to one sample, sequenced in a study of blood T cell repertoires in COVID-19. Only in-frame clones appear in the TCRdb table, and some are missing; sequencing was by immunoSEQ multiplex PCR. The table includes about 110,000 clones, roughly 85% detected once. What was sequenced was peripheral blood. These receptors were taken from a human donor in a cohort sampled during active COVID-19.

The rearrangement links TRBV7-3 to TRBJ2-2; 10 bases are shared with TRBD2. Trimming cost V 2 bases and J 3 bases; bases outside gene matches: 15. This CDR3 is built from 20 residues. CDR1 SGHTA and CDR2 FQGTGA come from the germline V gene. CDR3 loop: CASSLWPSGLAGEDTGELFF. DNA for the CDR3: TGTGCCAGCAGCTTATGGCCCAGCGGGCTAGCGGGGGAGGACACCGGGGAGCTGTTTTTT.

V is TRBV7-9 and J is TRBJ2-1; possibly TRBD2 for D (6 bases). V was shortened by 5 bases and J by 10 bases, with 21 bases between the two germline ends. Germline-derived CDR1 and CDR2 are SEHNR and FQNEAQ (reference sequence). This CDR3 is built from 15 residues. The CDR3 loop is CASSPPGAAGREQFF. In DNA, the CDR3 is TGTGCCAGCAGCCCCCCTGGGGCGGCAGGGAGGGAGCAGTTCTTC.

As for this clone: The sample holds other DNA sequences that translate to the same CDR3. The CDR3 here is CASSIGGGSNQPQHF. The CDR3 DNA reads TGTGCCAGTAGTATCGGAGGCGGCAGCAATCAGCCCCAGCATTTT. The chain is built from TRBV19 and TRBJ1-5; D remains ambiguous. Germline-derived CDR1 and CDR2 are LNHDA and SQIVND (reference sequence). Between the trimmed V and J ends, which lost 3 bases and 1 base, there was a span of 10 bases. This CDR3 is 15 amino acids long. Combining the CDR3 with reference TRBV19 and TRBJ1-5 gives the whole variable domain DGGITQSPKYLFRKEGQNVTLSCEQNLNHDAMYWYRQDPGQGLRLIYYSQIVNDFQKGDIAEGYSVSREKKESFPLTVTSAQKNPTAFYLCASSIGGGSNQPQHFGDGTRLSIL.

The rearrangement uses TRBV5-1 and TRBJ2-5; the match to TRBD1 covers 8 bases. CDR1 and CDR2 from the germline V gene are SGHRS and YFSETQ. The CDR3 is 16 residues long. V shed 0 bases, J shed 1 base, and the junction held 5 bases outside the gene matches. The CDR3 protein is CASSLGPTGGQETQYF. The CDR3 coding sequence is TGCGCCAGCAGCTTGGGGCCAACAGGGGGCCAAGAGACCCAGTACTTC.

The chain carries TRBV6-2 or TRBV6-3 and TRBJ2-1, with 8 bases that match TRBD1. Trimming cost V 6 bases and J 7 bases; bases outside gene matches: 17. Germline CDR1 reads MNHEY; CDR2 reads SVGEGT. The CDR3 length is 17 residues. Written as DNA, the CDR3 is TGTGCCAGCAGCCCTAATAGCCCCGGGACAGGCGGAAATGAGCAGTTCTTC. Protein sequence: CASSPNSPGTGGNEQFF.

The chain couples TRBV18 to TRBJ1-1; 7 bases line up with TRBD1. CDR1 is KGHSH and CDR2 is LQKENI in the germline V gene. The CDR3 runs 15 residues. Trimming at V came to 0 bases and at J to 10 bases, leaving 11 bases not matched to a gene. The DNA for the CDR3 is TGTGCCAGCTCACCACCCCGGACAGGCCACGGCGGAGCTTTCTTT. Protein sequence: CASSPPRTGHGGAFF. The complete variable domain, with remaining parts taken from reference TRBV18 and TRBJ1-1, reads NAGVMQNPRHLVRRRGQEARLRCSPMKGHSHVYWYRQLPEEGLKFMVYLQKENIIDESGMPKERFSAEFPKEGPSILRIQQVVRGDSAAYFCASSPPRTGHGGAFFGQGTRLTVV.

The V and J genes are TRBV6-5 and TRBJ2-3; 12 bases are shared with TRBD2. With 3 bases clipped from V and 7 bases from J, the junction kept 8 bases outside the gene matches. The CDR3 loop spans 16 amino acids. The germline CDR1 and CDR2 sequences are MNHEY and SVGAGI. The CDR3 is CASSYAASGRAYTQYF. CDR3 in DNA: TGTGCCAGCAGTTATGCCGCTAGCGGGAGGGCCTATACGCAGTATTTT.

This chain connects TRBV28 to TRBJ1-5, with 7 positions matching TRBD1. The CDR3 is 17 residues long. J was trimmed by 0 bases and V by 6 bases; bases with no gene match: 11. The V gene's germline CDR1 is MDHEN and CDR2 SYDVKM. CDR3 protein: CASRKGAGPYSNQPQHF. For the CDR3, the DNA is TGTGCCAGCAGAAAGGGGGCAGGGCCGTATAGCAATCAGCCCCAGCATTTT.

This sequence joins TRBV6-1 and TRBJ1-1; 7 nucleotides match TRBD1. Germline V gene sequence: CDR1 MNHNS, CDR2 SASEGT. The CDR3 loop spans 14 amino acids. Losses at the gene ends were 2 bases for V and 4 bases for J; bases not matched to a gene: 4. The CDR3 DNA reads as TGTGCCAGCAGTGAAAGGGGGCGGAGCACTGAAGCTTTCTTT. Protein: CASSERGRSTEAFF.

This clone was detected only once. The rearrangement joins TRBV2 to TRBJ1-3; D is possibly TRBD1 (6 bases). This CDR3 is built from 15 residues. The ends were cut back, 6 bases at V and 0 bases at J, with 12 bases in the middle. Germline values: CDR1 SNHLY, CDR2 FYNNEI. Here the CDR3 reads CASRRGGLSGNTIYF. CDR3 nucleotides: TGTGCCAGCAGGAGGGGGGGGCTCTCTGGAAACACCATATATTTT.

The chain recombines TRBV13 with TRBJ2-7; TRBD1 matches at 8 bases. The length of the CDR3 is 16 residues. Germline V gene lookup returns CDR1 PRHDT and CDR2 FYEKMQ (reference sequence). The V and J ends lost 5 bases and 5 bases, in that order; junction bases with no gene match: 14. The CDR3 is CASSPLSDRGTHEQYF. In nucleotides, the CDR3 is TGTGCCAGCAGCCCCTTAAGCGACAGGGGAACCCACGAGCAGTACTTC.

This clone was counted a few times. The rearrangement joins TRBV30 to TRBJ1-3; D ambiguous. The V gene's germline CDR1 is GTSNPN and CDR2 SVGIG (reference sequence). The CDR3 covers 12 residues. The germline V and J ends were trimmed by 5 bases and 2 bases, with 7 bases remaining between them. CDR3 DNA: TGTGCCTGGGGCATGCCTGGAAACACCATATATTTT. This codes for CAWGMPGNTIYF. Variable domain in full (rest from reference TRBV30 and TRBJ1-3): SQTIHQWPATLVQPVGSPLSLECTVEGTSNPNLYWYRQAAGRGLQLLFYSVGIGQISSEVPQNLSASRPQDRQFILSSKKLLLSDSGFYLCAWGMPGNTIYFGEGSWLTVV.

This clone was found once. The gene calls are TRBV5-1 and TRBJ1-1; possibly TRBD1 for D (5 bases). The germline V gene has CDR1 SGHRS and CDR2 YFSETQ. V gave up 5 bases and J gave up 7 bases, with 9 bases separating them. The CDR3 sequence is 11 residues long. CDR3 sequence reads: CASRDMNEAFF. Written as DNA, the CDR3 is TGCGCCAGCAGGGACATGAATGAAGCTTTCTTT.

V gene TRBV19 combines with J gene TRBJ1-1; possible D gene TRBD1, 6 bases. In germline, CDR1 is LNHDA, CDR2 SQIVND (reference sequence). The CDR3 has 16 residues. Trimming stripped 5 bases from V and 2 bases from J, with 18 bases between. CDR3 residues: CASSGRVLTGNTEAFF. The CDR3 DNA reads TGTGCCAGTAGTGGGCGAGTACTGACAGGCAACACTGAAGCTTTCTTT.